These T cell receptor beta chains were read from a single sample in a study of shared clonotypes between healthy human individuals. Using immunoSEQ multiplex PCR, the repertoire was profiled, and TCRdb retains in-frame clones only, with some absent. The table records 2 million to 2.5 million clones, approximately 95% of them present only once. Sequenced sample: naive CD4+ T cells sorted from blood. These receptors came from a man aged 18 to 29 in good health. The CDR3 runs from the conserved cysteine through the conserved F or W. The order of the fields is V gene, D gene, clone size, J gene, CDR3 protein, CDR3 DNA. D genes are given only for firm matches. Expanded clones get a size class; other rows say once, few or many, or leave the size out.

>TRBV6-6|.|.|TRBJ2-5
CASSAAAAGVETQYF
TGTGCCAGCAGTGCCGCCGCGGCCGGAGTGGAGACCCAGTACTTC
>TRBV15|.|.|TRBJ2-2
CATSRDLGLGTGELFF
TGTGCCACCAGCAGAGATCTAGGGTTGGGAACCGGGGAGCTGTTTTTT
>TRBV10-3|.|.|TRBJ1-5
CAISDLQGPQHF
TGTGCCATCAGTGACCTACAGGGGCCCCAGCATTTT
>TRBV5-1|.|.|TRBJ1-4
CASSLIGAENEKLFF
TGCGCCAGCAGCTTGATCGGGGCCGAAAATGAAAAACTGTTTTTT
>TRBV18|TRBD1|.|TRBJ2-7
CASSLQGASYEQYF
TGTGCCAGCTCACTACAGGGGGCCTCCTACGAGCAGTACTTC
>TRBV7-9|.|.|TRBJ1-3
CASSQGQWGGNTIYF
TGTGCCAGCAGCCAAGGACAGTGGGGCGGAAACACCATATATTTT
>TRBV5-6|.|.|TRBJ1-1
CASSSVLDSEAFF
TGTGCCAGCAGCTCAGTCCTGGACAGTGAAGCTTTCTTT
>TRBV30|.|.|TRBJ1-6
CAWSSYNSPLHF
TGTGCCTGGAGCTCCTATAATTCACCCCTCCACTTT
>TRBV27|.|.|TRBJ1-6
CASTPRGDNSPLHF
TGTGCCAGCACGCCGAGGGGAGATAATTCACCCCTCCACTTT
>TRBV7-6|.|.|TRBJ2-7
CASSGDSYEQYF
TGTGCCAGCAGCGGGGACTCCTACGAGCAGTACTTC
>TRBV6-1|.|.|TRBJ1-6
CASSDFGGRANSPLHF
TGTGCCAGCAGTGACTTTGGGGGTAGAGCGAATTCACCCCTCCACTTT
>TRBV4-3|.|.|TRBJ1-5
CASSLAINQPQHF
TGCGCCAGCAGCCTTGCTATCAATCAGCCCCAGCATTTT
>TRBV10-3|.|.|TRBJ2-7
CAISRQDEQYF
TGTGCCATCAGTCGACAGGACGAGCAGTACTTC
>TRBV6-5|.|.|TRBJ2-3
CASSSLGGGRDTQYF
TGTGCCAGCAGTTCCCTAGGTGGGGGGCGAGATACGCAGTATTTT
>TRBV6-4|.|.|TRBJ1-2
CASSDSYGWGDGYTF
TGTGCCAGCAGTGACTCGTACGGATGGGGTGATGGCTACACCTTC
>TRBV19|TRBD2|once|TRBJ2-7
CASSPGLAGVVQYF
TGTGCCAGTAGTCCTGGACTAGCGGGAGTAGTGCAGTACTTC
>TRBV30|.|.|TRBJ2-7
CAWSQPGRSSYEQYF
TGTGCCTGGAGTCAACCGGGACGGAGCTCCTACGAGCAGTACTTC
>TRBV19|.|.|TRBJ2-4
CASSIDEDGKNIQYF
TGTGCCAGTAGTATAGACGAGGATGGCAAAAACATTCAGTACTTC
>TRBV7-3|.|.|TRBJ2-2
CASSLAANTGELFF
TGTGCCAGCAGCTTGGCGGCGAACACCGGGGAGCTGTTTTTT
>TRBV2|.|.|TRBJ2-7
CATDSFSYEQYF
TGTGCCACCGACAGTTTCTCCTACGAGCAGTACTTC
>TRBV7-9|.|.|TRBJ1-6
CASSLVPENSPLHF
TGTGCCAGCAGCTTAGTCCCGGAAAATTCACCCCTCCACTTT
>TRBV18|.|.|TRBJ2-3
CASSPLRDTQYF
TGTGCCAGCTCACCGTTACGAGATACGCAGTATTTT
>TRBV27|.|.|TRBJ2-7
CASRRGDNSYEQYF
TGTGCCAGTAGGAGGGGGGACAACTCCTACGAGCAGTACTTC
>TRBV15|.|.|TRBJ2-1
CATSRDTQGPYNEQFF
TGTGCCACCAGCAGAGATACACAGGGCCCATACAATGAGCAGTTCTTC
>TRBV4-1|.|.|TRBJ2-3
CASSGGAVSTDTQYF
TGCGCCAGCAGCGGCGGGGCAGTTAGCACAGATACGCAGTATTTT
>TRBV29-1|.|.|TRBJ2-7
CSAQGSSYEQYF
TGCAGCGCCCAAGGTAGCTCCTACGAGCAGTACTTC
>TRBV7-6|.|.|TRBJ2-2
CASSLGGENTGELFF
TGTGCCAGCAGCTTAGGGGGAGAGAACACCGGGGAGCTGTTTTTT
>TRBV9|.|few|TRBJ1-6
CASSVGGSPLHF
TGTGCCAGCAGCGTAGGTGGTTCACCCCTCCACTTT
>TRBV18|.|.|TRBJ1-1
CASSPPVRQNTEAFF
TGTGCCAGCTCACCACCCGTCAGGCAGAACACTGAAGCTTTCTTT
>TRBV7-7|.|.|TRBJ2-1
CASSLVAGAYNEQFF
TGTGCTAGCAGCTTAGTGGCAGGGGCCTACAATGAGCAGTTCTTC
>TRBV11-2|.|.|TRBJ1-1
CASSKGRERTEAFF
TGTGCCAGCTCCAAAGGACGGGAGCGCACTGAAGCTTTCTTT
>TRBV10-2|.|.|TRBJ1-6
CASSEQPNSPLHF
TGCGCCAGCAGTGAACAGCCTAATTCACCCCTCCACTTT
>TRBV7-6|TRBD1|.|TRBJ2-6
CASSPTGAGGANVLTF
TGTGCCAGCAGCCCGACAGGGGCTGGTGGGGCCAACGTCCTGACTTTC
>TRBV7-9|TRBD1|.|TRBJ2-1
CASSHTGQVYNEQFF
TGTGCCAGCAGCCATACGGGACAGGTGTACAATGAGCAGTTCTTC
>TRBV6-6|TRBD2|.|TRBJ2-2
CASSLLLAFDTGELFF
TGTGCCAGCAGCCTTCTACTAGCGTTTGACACCGGGGAGCTGTTTTTT
>TRBV13|.|.|TRBJ2-7
CASSPRAGSYEQYF
TGTGCCAGCAGCCCCAGGGCAGGGTCCTACGAGCAGTACTTC
>TRBV30|TRBD2|.|TRBJ2-5
CAWSEGLAGGQETQYF
TGTGCCTGGAGTGAGGGACTAGCGGGGGGGCAGGAGACCCAGTACTTC
>TRBV2|.|.|TRBJ1-1
CASTTDLNTEAFF
TGTGCCAGCACCACGGACTTGAACACTGAAGCTTTCTTT
>TRBV30|TRBD2|.|TRBJ2-3
CAWTPGGGADTQYF
TGTGCCTGGACCCCGGGAGGAGGTGCAGATACGCAGTATTTT
>TRBV4-2|TRBD1|.|TRBJ1-1
CASSQDPTGGTEAFF
TGTGCCAGCAGCCAAGATCCGACAGGGGGCACTGAAGCTTTCTTT
>TRBV5-1|.|few|TRBJ1-6
CASSLDSELSPLHF
TGCGCCAGCAGCTTGGACAGCGAACTTTCACCCCTCCACTTT
>TRBV7-2|TRBD2|.|TRBJ2-3
CASSLGREGPDTQYF
TGTGCCAGCAGCTTAGGGCGGGAGGGCCCAGATACGCAGTATTTT
>TRBV19|TRBD2|.|TRBJ2-4
CASTTSGGYNDIQYF
TGTGCCAGTACGACTAGCGGGGGGTACAATGACATTCAGTACTTC
>TRBV6-1|.|once|TRBJ1-5
CASSEATRGQPQHF
TGTGCCAGCAGTGAAGCAACCCGGGGGCAGCCCCAGCATTTT
>TRBV2|TRBD1|.|TRBJ1-2
CASSEGWTGWVGYTF
TGTGCCAGCAGTGAAGGGTGGACAGGGTGGGTTGGCTACACCTTC
>TRBV6-6|TRBD2|.|TRBJ2-5
CASSYAGLAGQETQYF
TGTGCCAGCAGTTACGCAGGACTAGCGGGACAAGAGACCCAGTACTTC
>TRBV5-1|.|.|TRBJ1-6
CASSSRVDLNSPLHF
TGCGCCAGCAGCTCAAGGGTAGACCTTAATTCACCCCTCCACTTT
>TRBV2|TRBD1|.|TRBJ1-2
CASSSDRVGGYTF
TGTGCCAGCAGTTCGGACAGGGTCGGAGGCTACACCTTC
>TRBV9|.|.|TRBJ1-3
CASSVAQGRSGNTIYF
TGTGCCAGCAGCGTAGCCCAGGGCCGGTCTGGAAACACCATATATTTT
>TRBV6-4|TRBD1|.|TRBJ1-5
CASNNGQGEQPQHF
TGTGCCAGCAATAACGGACAGGGGGAACAGCCCCAGCATTTT
>TRBV7-2|.|.|TRBJ2-7
CASSTRLPGHYEQYF
TGTGCCAGCAGCACTCGATTACCCGGACACTACGAGCAGTACTTC
>TRBV10-2|TRBD2|.|TRBJ2-3
CASSGVLAGGLFSDTQYF
TGCGCCAGCAGTGGGGTTCTAGCGGGGGGGCTCTTTTCAGATACGCAGTATTTT
>TRBV27|.|.|TRBJ1-6
CASSPRGAGNSPLHF
TGTGCCAGCAGCCCGAGGGGAGCTGGCAATTCACCCCTCCACTTT